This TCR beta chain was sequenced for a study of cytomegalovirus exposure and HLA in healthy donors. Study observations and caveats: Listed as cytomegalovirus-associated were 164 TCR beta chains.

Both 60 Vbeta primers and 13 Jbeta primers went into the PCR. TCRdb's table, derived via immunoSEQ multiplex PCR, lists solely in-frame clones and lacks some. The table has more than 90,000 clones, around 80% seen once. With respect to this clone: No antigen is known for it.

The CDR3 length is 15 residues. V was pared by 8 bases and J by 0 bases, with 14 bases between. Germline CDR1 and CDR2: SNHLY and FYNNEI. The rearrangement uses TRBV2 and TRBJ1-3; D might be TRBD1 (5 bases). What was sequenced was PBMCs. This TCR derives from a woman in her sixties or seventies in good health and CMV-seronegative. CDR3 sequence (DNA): TGTGCCAGCGGGACTGTCAAAAGCTCTGGAAACACCATATATTTT. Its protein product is CASGTVKSSGNTIYF.